A selection of T cell receptor beta chains follows, all from one sample in a study of CD8+ T cells in alopecia areata. Sequencing used immunoSEQ multiplex PCR; TCRdb keeps in-frame clones, though not all of them. In the table there are around 190,000 clones, roughly 70% of which are singletons. The sequenced sample was CD4+ T cells sorted from blood, obtained around week 49, from a patient treated with tofacitinib. These receptor sequences come from a human donor with alopecia areata. Both conserved end residues are part of each CDR3.

j_gene: TRBJ1-2; v_gene: TRBV4-3; CDR3aa: CASSQGPTGNGYTF
j_gene: TRBJ1-4; v_gene: TRBV7-2; CDR3aa: CASSLGTGNEKLFF
j_gene: TRBJ1-5; v_gene: TRBV2; CDR3aa: CASSDPSTDSNQPQHF
j_gene: TRBJ2-5; v_gene: TRBV9; CDR3aa: CASSVGRLETQYF
j_gene: TRBJ1-5; v_gene: TRBV7-2; CDR3aa: CASTRDRGSGQPQHF
j_gene: TRBJ1-1; v_gene: TRBV29-1; CDR3aa: CSVGGAEAFF
j_gene: TRBJ2-5; v_gene: TRBV7-8; CDR3aa: CASSLGRLVGTQYF
j_gene: TRBJ1-4; v_gene: TRBV30; CDR3aa: CAWTEVANEKLFF
j_gene: TRBJ2-7; v_gene: TRBV10-2; CDR3aa: CASSGTGSDYEQYF
j_gene: TRBJ1-1; v_gene: TRBV5-1; CDR3aa: CASSLVGHSTAFF
j_gene: TRBJ2-1; v_gene: TRBV5-1; CDR3aa: CASSLVWDRGDREQFF
j_gene: TRBJ2-7; v_gene: TRBV25-1; CDR3aa: CASARTPYEQYF
j_gene: TRBJ2-6; v_gene: TRBV4-3; CDR3aa: CASSQDLGGGGSGANVLTF
j_gene: TRBJ2-4; v_gene: TRBV7-9; CDR3aa: CASSSWVSLAKNIQYF
j_gene: TRBJ1-6; v_gene: TRBV4-1; CDR3aa: CASSQEGNSPLHF
j_gene: TRBJ1-1; v_gene: TRBV30; CDR3aa: CAWTTLGKSTEAFF
j_gene: TRBJ1-1; v_gene: TRBV7-2; CDR3aa: CASSLRGQGPSEAFF
j_gene: TRBJ2-2; v_gene: TRBV7-8; CDR3aa: CASSLAPTGSTGELFF
j_gene: TRBJ1-2; v_gene: TRBV19; CDR3aa: CASSGTSLGYTF
j_gene: TRBJ2-3; v_gene: TRBV29-1; CDR3aa: CSALAGDTQYF
j_gene: TRBJ2-7; v_gene: TRBV7-2; CDR3aa: CASSLAGQYEQYF
j_gene: TRBJ1-1; v_gene: TRBV2; CDR3aa: CASSGDRGRTEAFF
j_gene: TRBJ1-4; v_gene: TRBV7-6; CDR3aa: CASSKGTGGEKLFF
j_gene: TRBJ2-4; v_gene: TRBV6-1; CDR3aa: CASSHREGNIQYF
j_gene: TRBJ2-1; v_gene: TRBV19; CDR3aa: CASSRFGQGKNYNEQFF
j_gene: TRBJ1-5; v_gene: TRBV29-1; CDR3aa: CSVWENSNQPQHF
j_gene: TRBJ1-6; v_gene: TRBV4-1; CDR3aa: CASSQETGLPLHF
j_gene: TRBJ2-7; v_gene: TRBV29-1; CDR3aa: CSVSPGYEQYF
j_gene: TRBJ2-3; v_gene: TRBV30; CDR3aa: CAWRAADTQYF
j_gene: TRBJ1-1; v_gene: TRBV4-1; CDR3aa: CASSQSHLTPPEAFF
j_gene: TRBJ2-7; v_gene: TRBV28; CDR3aa: CASSQPGHGHYEQYF
j_gene: TRBJ1-2; v_gene: TRBV28; CDR3aa: CASSTRGPYGYTF
j_gene: TRBJ2-5; v_gene: TRBV5-1; CDR3aa: CASASSGTGETQYF
j_gene: TRBJ2-7; v_gene: TRBV7-3; CDR3aa: CASSHRVYEQYF
j_gene: TRBJ2-5; v_gene: TRBV6-5; CDR3aa: CASSQGQQETQYF